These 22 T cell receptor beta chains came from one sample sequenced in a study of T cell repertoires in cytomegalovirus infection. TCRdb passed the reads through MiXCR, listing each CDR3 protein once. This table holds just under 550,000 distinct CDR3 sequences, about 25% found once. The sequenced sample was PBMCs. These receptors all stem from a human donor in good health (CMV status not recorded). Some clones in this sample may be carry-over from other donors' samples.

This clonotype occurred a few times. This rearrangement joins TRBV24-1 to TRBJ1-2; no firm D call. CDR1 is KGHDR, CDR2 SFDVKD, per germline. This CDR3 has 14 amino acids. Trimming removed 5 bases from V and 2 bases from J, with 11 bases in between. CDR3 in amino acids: CATSGSTRNYGYTF. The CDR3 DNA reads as TGTGCCACCAGTGGCTCGACAAGGAACTATGGCTACACCTTC.

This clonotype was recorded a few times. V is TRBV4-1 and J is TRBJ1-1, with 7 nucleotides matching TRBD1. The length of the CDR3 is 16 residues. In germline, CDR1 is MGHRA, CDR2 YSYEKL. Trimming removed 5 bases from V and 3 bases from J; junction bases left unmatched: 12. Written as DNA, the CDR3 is TGCGCCAGCAGCTACGCCGGGTGGGACAGAGACACTGAAGCTTTCTTT. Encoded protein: CASSYAGWDRDTEAFF.

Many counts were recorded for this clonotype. The CDR3, as DNA: TGTGCCAGCAGTAGCGGGAGGGCCGGCAATGAGCAGTTCTTC. Protein sequence: CASSSGRAGNEQFF. This chain connects TRBV7-2 to TRBJ2-1, with 11 bases that match TRBD2. There are 14 residues in the CDR3. Germline assignment: CDR1 SGHTA and CDR2 FQGNSA. Trimming removed 6 bases from V and 6 bases from J; junction bases left unmatched: 4.

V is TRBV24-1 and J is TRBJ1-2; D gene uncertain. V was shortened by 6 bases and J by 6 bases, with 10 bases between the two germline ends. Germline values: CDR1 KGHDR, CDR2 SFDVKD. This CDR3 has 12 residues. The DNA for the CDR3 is TGTGCCACCAGTAACCCACGACATGGCTACACCTTC. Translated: CATSNPRHGYTF.

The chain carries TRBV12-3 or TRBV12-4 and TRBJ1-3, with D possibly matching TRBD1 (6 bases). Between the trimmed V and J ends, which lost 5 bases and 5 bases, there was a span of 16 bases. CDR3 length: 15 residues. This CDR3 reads CASSIWGAARNTIYF. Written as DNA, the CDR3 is TGTGCCAGCAGTATTTGGGGGGCCGCACGAAACACCATATATTTT.

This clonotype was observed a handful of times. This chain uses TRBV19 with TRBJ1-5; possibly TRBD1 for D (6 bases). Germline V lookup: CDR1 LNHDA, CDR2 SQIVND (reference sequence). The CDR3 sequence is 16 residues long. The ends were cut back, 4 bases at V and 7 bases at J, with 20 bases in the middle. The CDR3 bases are TGTGCCAGTAGTACCGATGGGGGCGGGAGGGGCCAGCCCCAGCATTTT. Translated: CASSTDGGGRGQPQHF.

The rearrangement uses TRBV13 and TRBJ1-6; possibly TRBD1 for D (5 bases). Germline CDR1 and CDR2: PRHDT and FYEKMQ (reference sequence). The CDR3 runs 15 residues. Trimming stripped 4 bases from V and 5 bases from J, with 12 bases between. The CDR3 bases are TGTGCCAGCAGCTCCCGGGACGGCGATAATTCACCCCTCCACTTT. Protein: CASSSRDGDNSPLHF.

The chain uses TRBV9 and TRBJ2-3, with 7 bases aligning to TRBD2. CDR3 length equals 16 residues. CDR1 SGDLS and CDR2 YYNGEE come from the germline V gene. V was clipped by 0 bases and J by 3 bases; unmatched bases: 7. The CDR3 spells CASSVEASGVTDTQYF. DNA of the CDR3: TGTGCCAGCAGCGTAGAGGCTAGCGGCGTTACAGATACGCAGTATTTT.

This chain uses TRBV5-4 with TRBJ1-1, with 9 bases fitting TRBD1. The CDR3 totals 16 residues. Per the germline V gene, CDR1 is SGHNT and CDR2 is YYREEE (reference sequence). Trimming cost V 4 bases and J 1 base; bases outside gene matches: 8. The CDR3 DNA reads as TGTGCCAGCAGCACAGAAAACAGGGGGCCGAACACTGAAGCTTTCTTT. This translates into CASSTENRGPNTEAFF.

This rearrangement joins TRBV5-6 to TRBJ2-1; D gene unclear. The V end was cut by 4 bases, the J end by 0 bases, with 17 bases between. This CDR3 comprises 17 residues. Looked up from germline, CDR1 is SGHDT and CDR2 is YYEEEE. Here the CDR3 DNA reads TGTGCCAGCAGCGGGGATCGAGCATTGAACTCCTACAATGAGCAGTTCTTC. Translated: CASSGDRALNSYNEQFF.

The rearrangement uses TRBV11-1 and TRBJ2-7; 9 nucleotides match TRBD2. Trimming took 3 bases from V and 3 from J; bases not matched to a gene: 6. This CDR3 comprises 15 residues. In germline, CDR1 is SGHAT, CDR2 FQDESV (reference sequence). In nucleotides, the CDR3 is TGTGCCAGCAGCTTGGGCCGGACTAGCGACTACGAGCAGTACTTC. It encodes CASSLGRTSDYEQYF.

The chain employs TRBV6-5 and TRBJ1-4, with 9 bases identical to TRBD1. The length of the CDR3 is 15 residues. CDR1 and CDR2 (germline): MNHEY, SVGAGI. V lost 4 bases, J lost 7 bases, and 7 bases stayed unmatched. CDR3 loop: CASSSHRGRIEKLFF. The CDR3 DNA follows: TGTGCCAGCAGTTCGCACAGGGGGCGGATTGAAAAACTGTTTTTT.

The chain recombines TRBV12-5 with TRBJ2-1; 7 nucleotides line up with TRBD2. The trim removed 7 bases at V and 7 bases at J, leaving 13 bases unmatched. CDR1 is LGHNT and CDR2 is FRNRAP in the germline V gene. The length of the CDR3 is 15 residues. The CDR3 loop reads CASAWEGGPGNEQFF. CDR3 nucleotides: TGTGCTAGTGCTTGGGAGGGAGGGCCTGGGAATGAGCAGTTCTTC.

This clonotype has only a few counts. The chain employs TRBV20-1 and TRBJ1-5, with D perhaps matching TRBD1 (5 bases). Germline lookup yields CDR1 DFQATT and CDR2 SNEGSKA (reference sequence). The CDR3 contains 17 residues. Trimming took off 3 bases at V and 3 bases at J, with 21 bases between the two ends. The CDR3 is CSARSRDWGPFNQPQHF. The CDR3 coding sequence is TGCAGTGCTAGGTCCCGGGATTGGGGACCTTTCAATCAGCCCCAGCATTTT.

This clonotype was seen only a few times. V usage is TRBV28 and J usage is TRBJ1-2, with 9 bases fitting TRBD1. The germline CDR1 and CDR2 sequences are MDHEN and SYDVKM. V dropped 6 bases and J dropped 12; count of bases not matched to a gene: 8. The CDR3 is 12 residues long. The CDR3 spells CASRTGTGPNTF. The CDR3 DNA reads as TGTGCCAGCAGAACAGGGACAGGGCCGAACACCTTC.

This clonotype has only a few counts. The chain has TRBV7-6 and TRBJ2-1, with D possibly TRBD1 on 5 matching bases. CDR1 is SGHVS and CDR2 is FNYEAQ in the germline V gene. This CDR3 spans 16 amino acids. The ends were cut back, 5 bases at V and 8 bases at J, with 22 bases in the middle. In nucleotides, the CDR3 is TGTGCCAGCAGCCCCGGCGAGGTACCCCTAGGGGATGAGCAGTTCTTC. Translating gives CASSPGEVPLGDEQFF.

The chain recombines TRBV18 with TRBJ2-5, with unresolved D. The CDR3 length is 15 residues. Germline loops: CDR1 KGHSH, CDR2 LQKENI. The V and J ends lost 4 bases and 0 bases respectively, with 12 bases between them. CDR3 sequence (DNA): TGTGCCAGCTCACAGCCTCCAGTGTACCAAGAGACCCAGTACTTC. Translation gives CASSQPPVYQETQYF.

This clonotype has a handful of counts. The CDR3 DNA sequence: TGCGCCAGCAGCCAATTGCCTCCACAGGGACAAGAGACCCAGTACTTC. It encodes CASSQLPPQGQETQYF. The chain links TRBV4-1 to TRBJ2-5; a possible D gene is TRBD1 (6 bases). Trimming took off 2 bases at V and 2 bases at J, with 15 bases between the two ends. The CDR3 spans 16 residues. The germline gives CDR1 MGHRA, CDR2 YSYEKL.

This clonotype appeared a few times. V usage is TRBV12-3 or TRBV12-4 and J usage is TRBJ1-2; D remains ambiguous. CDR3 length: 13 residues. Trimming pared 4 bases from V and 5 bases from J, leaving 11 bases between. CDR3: CASSSRTGYGYTF. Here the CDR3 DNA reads TGTGCCAGCAGTTCAAGGACGGGGTATGGCTACACCTTC.

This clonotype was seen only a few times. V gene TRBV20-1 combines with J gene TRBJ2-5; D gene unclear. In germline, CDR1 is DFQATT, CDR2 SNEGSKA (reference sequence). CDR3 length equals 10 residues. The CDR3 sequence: CAASQETQYF. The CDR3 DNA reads TGCGCTGCGTCTCAAGAGACCCAGTACTTC.

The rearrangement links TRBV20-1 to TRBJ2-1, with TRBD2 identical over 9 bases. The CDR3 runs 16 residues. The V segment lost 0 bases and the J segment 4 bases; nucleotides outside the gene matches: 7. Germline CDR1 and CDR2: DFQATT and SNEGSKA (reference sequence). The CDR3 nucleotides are TGCAGTGCTAGAGATCCCCTAGCGGGGATATACAATGAGCAGTTCTTC. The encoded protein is CSARDPLAGIYNEQFF.

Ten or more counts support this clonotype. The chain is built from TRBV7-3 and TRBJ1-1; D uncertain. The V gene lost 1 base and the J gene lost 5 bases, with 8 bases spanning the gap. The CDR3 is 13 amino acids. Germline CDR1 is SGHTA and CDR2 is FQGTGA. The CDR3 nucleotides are TGTGCCAGCAGCTTAAATCAGGCGACTGAAGCTTTCTTT. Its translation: CASSLNQATEAFF.